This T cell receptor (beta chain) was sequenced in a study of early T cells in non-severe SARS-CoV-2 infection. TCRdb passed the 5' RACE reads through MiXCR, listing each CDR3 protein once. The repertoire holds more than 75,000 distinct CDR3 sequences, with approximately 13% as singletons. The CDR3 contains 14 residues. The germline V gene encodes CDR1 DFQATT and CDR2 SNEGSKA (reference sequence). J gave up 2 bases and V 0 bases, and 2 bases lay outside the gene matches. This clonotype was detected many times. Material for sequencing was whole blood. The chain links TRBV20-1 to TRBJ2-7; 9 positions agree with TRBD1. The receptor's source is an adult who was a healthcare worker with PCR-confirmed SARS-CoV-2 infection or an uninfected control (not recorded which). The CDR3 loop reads CSAREGTGPYEQYF. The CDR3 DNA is TGCAGTGCTAGAGAGGGGACAGGGCCCTACGAGCAGTACTTC.